The clone carrying this TCR beta chain was seen a few times. The multiple sclerosis control group consisted of treatment-naive patients whose relapsing-remitting disease, which was either stable or active, fulfilled revised McDonald criteria. The data were obtained in a study of CD8 T cells in Susac syndrome. V was trimmed by 0 bases and J by 6 bases, leaving 14 bases between them. The germline V gene encodes CDR1 MNHNY and CDR2 SVGAGI (reference sequence). This CDR3 has 16 residues. Reverse transcription of 0.5 to 1 ug RNA was performed with random hexamers. Amplification of the TCR beta CDR3 was carried out by immunoSEQ multiplex PCR, which spanned a total of 54 Vbeta and 13 Jbeta segments. One entry per CDR3 protein results from TCRdb running MiXCR on the immunoSEQ multiplex PCR reads. Of about 300,000 distinct CDR3 sequences in the sample, 90% to 95% were seen once.

Material: CD4+ T cells from PBMCs. The origin of this receptor is a human donor with multiple sclerosis. The rearrangement links TRBV6-6 to TRBJ1-4; weak D call: TRBD1 (5 bases). Here the CDR3 reads CASSYSLRQWDEKLFF. The CDR3 DNA follows: TGTGCCAGCAGTTACTCCTTAAGACAGTGGGATGAAAAACTGTTTTTT.